This is a list of T cell receptor beta chains from one sample in a study of T cells after yellow fever vaccination. TCRdb ran MiXCR on the 5' RACE reads and lists one entry per CDR3 protein. Found here are roughly 120,000 distinct CDR3 sequences, roughly 7.9% of them singletons; the top ten hold around 2.6%. Sequences were derived from CD4+ T cells sorted from PBMCs, sampled roughly 45 days after the first yellow fever vaccination. Source of these receptors: a man aged 18 to 29 who received the YFV17D yellow fever vaccine. Both conserved end residues are part of each CDR3. A D gene is named only where the DNA matches it firmly. Rows may omit the clone size; those that give it use once, few, many or a size class.

d_call	j_call	v_call	clone_size	cdr3_nt	cdr3_aa
TRBD2	TRBJ2-2	TRBV3-1	many	TGTGCCAGCACCCCAAGCCAGCGGGGGGCCGGGGAGCTGTTTTTT	CASTPSQRGAGELFF
TRBD2	TRBJ2-3	TRBV3-1	many	TGTGCCAGCAGCCGGGAGGGGAGCGATACGCAGTATTTT	CASSREGSDTQYF
NA	TRBJ2-3	TRBV7-2	many	TGTGCCAGCAGCATAAGGGCAGATACGCAGTATTTT	CASSIRADTQYF
NA	TRBJ1-1	TRBV5-6	many	TGTGCCAGCAGCTGGGTGGTCTCAGGGACTGAAGCTTTCTTT	CASSWVVSGTEAFF
NA	TRBJ2-3	TRBV6-5	many	TGTGCCAGCAGTTACCGGACAGCTAGCACAGATACGCAGTATTTT	CASSYRTASTDTQYF
NA	TRBJ1-1	TRBV20-1	many	TGCAGTGCTAGAGATTTCAGGCAGGGAAACACTGAAGCTTTCTTT	CSARDFRQGNTEAFF
NA	TRBJ2-5	TRBV7-2	many	TGTGCCAGCAGCCCCCCAGCGGAAGAGACCCAGTACTTC	CASSPPAEETQYF
NA	TRBJ1-2	TRBV3-1	many	TGTGCCAGCAGCCAAGATATCCGGGCGGGTGGCTACACCTTC	CASSQDIRAGGYTF
NA	TRBJ2-5	TRBV15	many	TGTGCCACCAGCAGAAGACGACTAGTAAGAGGGGAGACCCAGTACTTC	CATSRRRLVRGETQYF
NA	TRBJ2-1	TRBV20-1	many	TGCAGTGCTAGAGGTTTGTGGGGTTCCTACAATGAGCAGTTCTTC	CSARGLWGSYNEQFF
TRBD1	TRBJ2-7	TRBV15	many	TGTGCCACCAGCAGAGATGCGGGACAGGGAAACTACGAGCAGTACTTC	CATSRDAGQGNYEQYF
NA	TRBJ1-5	TRBV19	NA	TGTGCCAGTAGTATAGGGGTAGGTCAGCCCCAGCATTTT	CASSIGVGQPQHF
NA	TRBJ2-3	TRBV3-1	NA	TGTGCCAGCAGCCAAGCGTCGGGGCCGGATACGCAGTATTTT	CASSQASGPDTQYF
NA	TRBJ2-3	TRBV5-1	many	TGCGCCAGCAGCGTGGGACTCCTGGCTTCCACAGATACGCAGTATTTT	CASSVGLLASTDTQYF
NA	TRBJ2-1	TRBV12-3/TRBV12-4	many	TGTGCCAGCAGGGGGGACTCCTTTGGATACAATGAGCAGTTCTTC	CASRGDSFGYNEQFF
TRBD1	TRBJ1-5	TRBV20-1	many	TGCAGTGCTGAGACAGGGGTTGAGCCCCAGCATTTT	CSAETGVEPQHF
NA	TRBJ2-1	TRBV18	many	TGTGCCAGCTCTTTGGACCTTATCTCCTACAATGAGCAGTTCTTC	CASSLDLISYNEQFF
TRBD2	TRBJ2-3	TRBV18	many	TGTGCCAGCTTACCCGGGACTAGCGGGAGCACAGATACGCAGTATTTT	CASLPGTSGSTDTQYF
TRBD2	TRBJ2-1	TRBV5-1	many	TGCGCCAGCAGCTCTCAGGTGGCTGGGGGGGATGAGCAGTTCTTC	CASSSQVAGGDEQFF
NA	TRBJ1-6	TRBV4-1	many	TGCGCCAGCAGCCAGATCCTGAATTCACCCCTCCACTTT	CASSQILNSPLHF